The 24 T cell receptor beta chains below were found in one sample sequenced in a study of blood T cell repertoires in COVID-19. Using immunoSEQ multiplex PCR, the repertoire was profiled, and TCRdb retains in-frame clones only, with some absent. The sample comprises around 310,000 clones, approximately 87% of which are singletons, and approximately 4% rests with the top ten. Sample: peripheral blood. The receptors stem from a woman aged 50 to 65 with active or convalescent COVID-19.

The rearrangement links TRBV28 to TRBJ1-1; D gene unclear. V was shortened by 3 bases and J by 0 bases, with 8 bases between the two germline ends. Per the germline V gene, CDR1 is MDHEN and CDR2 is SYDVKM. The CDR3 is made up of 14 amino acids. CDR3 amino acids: CASSFGVLNTEAFF. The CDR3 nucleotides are TGTGCCAGCAGTTTTGGAGTCTTGAACACTGAAGCTTTCTTT.

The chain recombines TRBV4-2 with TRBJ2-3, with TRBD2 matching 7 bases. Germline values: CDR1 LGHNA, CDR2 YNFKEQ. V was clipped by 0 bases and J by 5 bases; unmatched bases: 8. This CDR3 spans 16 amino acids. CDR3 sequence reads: CASSQEVGGRGDTQYF. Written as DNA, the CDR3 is TGTGCCAGCAGCCAAGAAGTAGGAGGGAGGGGAGATACGCAGTATTTT.

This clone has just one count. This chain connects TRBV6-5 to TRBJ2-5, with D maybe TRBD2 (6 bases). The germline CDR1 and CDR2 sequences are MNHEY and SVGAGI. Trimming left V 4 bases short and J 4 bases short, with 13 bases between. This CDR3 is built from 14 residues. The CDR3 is CASSSTAGGETQYF. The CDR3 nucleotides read TGTGCCAGCAGTTCCACGGCCGGGGGAGAGACCCAGTACTTC.

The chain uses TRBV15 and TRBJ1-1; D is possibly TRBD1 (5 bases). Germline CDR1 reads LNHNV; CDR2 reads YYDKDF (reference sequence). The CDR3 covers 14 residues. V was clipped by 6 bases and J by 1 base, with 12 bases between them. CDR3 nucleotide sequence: TGTGCCACCAGAACTGCGGGGGAGAACACTGAAGCTTTCTTT. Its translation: CATRTAGENTEAFF.

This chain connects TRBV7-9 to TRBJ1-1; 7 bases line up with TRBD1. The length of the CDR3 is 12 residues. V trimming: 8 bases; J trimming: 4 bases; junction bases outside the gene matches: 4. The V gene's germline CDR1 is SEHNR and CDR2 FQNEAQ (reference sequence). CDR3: CASQGGVTEAFF. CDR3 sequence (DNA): TGTGCCAGCCAGGGGGGCGTCACTGAAGCTTTCTTT. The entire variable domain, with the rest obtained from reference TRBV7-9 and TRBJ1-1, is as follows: DTGVSQNPRHKITKRGQNVTFRCDPISEHNRLYWYRQTLGQGPEFLTYFQNEAQLEKSRLLSDRFSAERPKGSFSTLEIQRTEQGDSAMYLCASQGGVTEAFFGQGTRLTVV.

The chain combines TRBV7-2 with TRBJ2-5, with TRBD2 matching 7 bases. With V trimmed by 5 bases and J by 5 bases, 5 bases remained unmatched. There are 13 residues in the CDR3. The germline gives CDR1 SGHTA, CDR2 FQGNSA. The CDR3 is CASSRGLGETQYF. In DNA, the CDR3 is TGTGCCAGCAGCCGTGGACTAGGTGAGACCCAGTACTTC.

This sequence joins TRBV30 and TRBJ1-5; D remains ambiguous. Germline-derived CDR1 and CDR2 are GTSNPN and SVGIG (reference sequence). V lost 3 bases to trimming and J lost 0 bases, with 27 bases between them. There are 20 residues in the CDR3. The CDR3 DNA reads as TGTGCCTGGAGCGAATTGACACCTTCGCTGGGAGGCCGTAGCAATCAGCCCCAGCATTTT. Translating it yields CAWSELTPSLGGRSNQPQHF.

The CDR3 region is CASSTPGQGAYGYTF. As DNA, the CDR3 is TGTGCCAGCAGTACTCCCGGACAGGGGGCTTATGGCTACACCTTC. This rearrangement joins TRBV28 to TRBJ1-2, with TRBD1 matching over 11 bases. The V gene end was trimmed by 5 bases and the J gene end by 5 bases; junction bases not matched to a gene: 7. The CDR3 has 15 amino acids. Per the germline V gene, CDR1 is MDHEN and CDR2 is SYDVKM.

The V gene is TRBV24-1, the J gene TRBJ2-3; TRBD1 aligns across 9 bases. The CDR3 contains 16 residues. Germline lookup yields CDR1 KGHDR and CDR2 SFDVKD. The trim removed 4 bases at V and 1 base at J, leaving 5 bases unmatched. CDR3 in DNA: TGTGCCACCAGTGACAACAGGGGGCTCGGCACAGATACGCAGTATTTT. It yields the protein CATSDNRGLGTDTQYF.

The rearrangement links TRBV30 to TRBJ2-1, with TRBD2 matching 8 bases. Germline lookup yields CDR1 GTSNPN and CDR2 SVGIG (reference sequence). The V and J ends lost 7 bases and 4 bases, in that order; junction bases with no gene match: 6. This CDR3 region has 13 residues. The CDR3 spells CAFERESYNEQFF. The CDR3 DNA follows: TGTGCCTTCGAGCGGGAGAGTTACAATGAGCAGTTCTTC.

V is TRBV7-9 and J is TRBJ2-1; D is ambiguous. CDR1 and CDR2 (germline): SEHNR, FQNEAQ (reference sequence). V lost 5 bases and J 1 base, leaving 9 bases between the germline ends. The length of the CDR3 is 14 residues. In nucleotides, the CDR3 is TGTGCCAGCAGCCGTCTCGGGTCCTACAATGAGCAGTTCTTC. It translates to CASSRLGSYNEQFF.

The CDR3 loop is CASSHLGTGVAYEQYF. CDR3 coding DNA: TGTGCCAGCAGCCACCTCGGGACGGGAGTAGCCTACGAGCAGTACTTC. The rearrangement uses TRBV3-1 (or the pseudogene TRBV3-2) and TRBJ2-7, with D possibly TRBD2 on 6 matching bases. The V gene's germline CDR1 is LGHDT and CDR2 YNNKEL (reference sequence). Between the trimmed V and J ends, which lost 3 bases and 2 bases, there was a span of 17 bases. The length of the CDR3 is 16 residues.

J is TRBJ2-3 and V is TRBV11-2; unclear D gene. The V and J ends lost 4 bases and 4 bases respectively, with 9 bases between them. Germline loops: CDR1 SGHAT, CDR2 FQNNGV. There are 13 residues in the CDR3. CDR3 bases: TGTGCCAGCAGCTCAGTTGTCGCAGATACGCAGTATTTT. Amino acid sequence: CASSSVVADTQYF.

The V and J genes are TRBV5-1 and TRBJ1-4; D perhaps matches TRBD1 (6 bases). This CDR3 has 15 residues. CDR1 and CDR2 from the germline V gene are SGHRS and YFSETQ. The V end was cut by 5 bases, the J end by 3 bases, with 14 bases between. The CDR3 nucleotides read TGCGCCAGCAGAGATCAAGGGGGGGCTAATGAAAAACTGTTTTTT. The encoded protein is CASRDQGGANEKLFF.

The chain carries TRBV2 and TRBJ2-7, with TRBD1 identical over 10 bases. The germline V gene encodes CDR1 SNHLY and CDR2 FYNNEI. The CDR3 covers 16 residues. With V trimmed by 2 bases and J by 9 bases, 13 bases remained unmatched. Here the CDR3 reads CASSEYRTGGITRQYF. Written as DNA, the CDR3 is TGTGCCAGCAGTGAATACCGGACAGGGGGAATTACCAGGCAGTACTTC.

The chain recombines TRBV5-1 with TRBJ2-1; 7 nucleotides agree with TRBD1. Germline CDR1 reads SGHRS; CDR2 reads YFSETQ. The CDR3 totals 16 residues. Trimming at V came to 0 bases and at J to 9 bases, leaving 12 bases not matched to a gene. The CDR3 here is CASSLGGQAYLSEQFF. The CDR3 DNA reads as TGCGCCAGCAGCTTGGGCGGACAGGCCTATCTGAGTGAGCAGTTCTTC.

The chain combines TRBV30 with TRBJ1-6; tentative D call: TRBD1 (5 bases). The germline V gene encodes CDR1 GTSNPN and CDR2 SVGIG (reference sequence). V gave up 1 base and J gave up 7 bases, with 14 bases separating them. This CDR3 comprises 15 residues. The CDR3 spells CAWSGDSRGNSPLHF. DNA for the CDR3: TGTGCCTGGAGTGGGGACTCCCGGGGGAATTCACCCCTCCACTTT.

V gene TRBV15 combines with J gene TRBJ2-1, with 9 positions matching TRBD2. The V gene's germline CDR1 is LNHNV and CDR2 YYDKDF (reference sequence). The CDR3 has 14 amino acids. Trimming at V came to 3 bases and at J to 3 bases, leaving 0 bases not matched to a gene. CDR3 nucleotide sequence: TGTGCCACCAGCAGGACTAGCGGCTACAATGAGCAGTTCTTC. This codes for CATSRTSGYNEQFF.

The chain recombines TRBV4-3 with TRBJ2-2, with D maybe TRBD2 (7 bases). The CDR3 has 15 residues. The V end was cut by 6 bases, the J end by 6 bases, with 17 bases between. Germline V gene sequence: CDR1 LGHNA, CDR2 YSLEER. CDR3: CASRRGREVSGELFF. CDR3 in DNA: TGCGCCAGCAGGAGGGGGAGGGAGGTGTCCGGGGAGCTGTTTTTT.

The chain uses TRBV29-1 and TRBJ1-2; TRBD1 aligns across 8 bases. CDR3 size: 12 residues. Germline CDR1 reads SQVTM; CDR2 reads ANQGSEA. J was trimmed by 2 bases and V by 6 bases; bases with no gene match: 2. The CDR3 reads CSVGQGNYGYTF. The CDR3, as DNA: TGCAGCGTCGGACAGGGAAACTATGGCTACACCTTC.

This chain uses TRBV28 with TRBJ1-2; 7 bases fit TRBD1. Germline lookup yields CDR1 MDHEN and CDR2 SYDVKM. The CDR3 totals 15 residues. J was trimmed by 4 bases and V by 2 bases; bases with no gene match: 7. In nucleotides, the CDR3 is TGTGCCAGCAGTTTAGTCCAGGGGGTGCCCTATGGCTACACCTTC. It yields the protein CASSLVQGVPYGYTF.

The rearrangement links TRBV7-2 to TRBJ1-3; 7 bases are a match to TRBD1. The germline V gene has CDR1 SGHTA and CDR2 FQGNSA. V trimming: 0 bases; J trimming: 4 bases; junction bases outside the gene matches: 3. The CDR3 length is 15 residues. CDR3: CASSLANRGGNTIYF. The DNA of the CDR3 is TGTGCCAGCAGCTTAGCTAACAGGGGCGGAAACACCATATATTTT.

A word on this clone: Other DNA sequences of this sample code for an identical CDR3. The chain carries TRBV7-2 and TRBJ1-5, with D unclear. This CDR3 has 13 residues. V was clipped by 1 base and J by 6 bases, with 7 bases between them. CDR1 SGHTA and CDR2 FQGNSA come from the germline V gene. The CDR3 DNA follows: TGTGCCAGCAGCTTAGGGGGAGGTCAGCCCCAGCATTTT. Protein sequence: CASSLGGGQPQHF.

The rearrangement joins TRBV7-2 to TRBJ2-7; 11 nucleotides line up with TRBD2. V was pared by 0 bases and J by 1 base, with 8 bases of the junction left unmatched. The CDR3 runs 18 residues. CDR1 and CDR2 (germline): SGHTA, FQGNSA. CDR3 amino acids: CASSLALSGTSGSYEQYF. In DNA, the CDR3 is TGTGCCAGCAGCTTAGCGCTATCGGGGACTAGCGGATCCTACGAGCAGTACTTC.